Listed here are 2 T cell receptor beta chains from one sample, sequenced in a study of T cells in Graves' hyperthyroidism and ophthalmopathy (dated by TCRdb to the late 2010s). Preparation of the library involved multiplex PCR. Sequencing was carried out with an Illumina HiSeq 2000. Amplification of TCR beta CDR3 regions was carried out from RNA transcripts. The TCR CDR3 was subjected to a first round of RT-PCR using the HTBI primer set and the Qiagen OneStep RT-PCR kit. The raw public data were reprocessed by TCRdb itself: fastp quality trimming at Q25, MiXCR clonotype calling, in-frame beta chains only. Each CDR3 protein gets just one entry, which takes the most common genes and DNA from the rows behind it. The sample contains approximately 430,000 distinct CDR3 sequences, 15% to 19% of them found a single time. The ten largest account for roughly 14% of the sample. Sequenced material: blood. The origin of the receptors is a woman under 30 with Graves' hyperthyroidism.

The chain is built from TRBV29-1 and TRBJ2-1, with TRBD2 identical over 7 bases. In germline, CDR1 is SQVTM, CDR2 ANQGSEA. The CDR3 length is 11 residues. V shed 7 bases, J shed 7 bases, and the junction held 4 bases outside the gene matches. CDR3 nucleotide sequence: TGCAGCGGGGGTAGCGGGAATGAGCAGTTCTTC. Its translation: CSGGSGNEQFF.

The chain has TRBV6-2 or TRBV6-3 and TRBJ1-5, with D perhaps matching TRBD1 (5 bases). The CDR3 length is 14 residues. Looked up from germline, CDR1 is MNHEY and CDR2 is SVGEGT. The ends were cut back, 6 bases at V and 3 bases at J, with 12 bases in the middle. The CDR3 bases are TGTGCCAGCAGGTCTCACAGGACCAATCAGCCCCAGCATTTT. It codes for CASRSHRTNQPQHF.